Listed below are T cell receptor beta chains from one sample, sequenced in a study. TCRdb redid the calling of the RT-PCR reads with MiXCR, one entry per CDR3 protein. Counted here are 550,000 to 750,000 distinct CDR3 sequences, about 14% occurring once; the ten biggest clones make up 3.6%. The specimen was memory CD4+ T cells from blood. These receptors came from a female donor in good health, serving as a healthy control. CDR3s include the opening cysteine and the closing phenylalanine or tryptophan. Each record gives: D gene, J gene, clone size, CDR3 length, V gene, CDR3 protein, CDR3 DNA. D genes are given only for firm matches. Clone sizes are given selectively: once, few, many, or a class where the clone is expanded.

- | TRBJ1-2 | - | 12 | TRBV20-1 | CSAIAGAYGYTF | TGCAGTGCTATAGCCGGGGCCTATGGCTACACCTTC
TRBD1 | TRBJ2-1 | few | 14 | TRBV7-9 | CASSAGQGRDEQFF | TGTGCCAGCAGCGCGGGACAGGGGAGGGATGAGCAGTTCTTC
TRBD1 | TRBJ2-7 | - | 16 | TRBV7-2 | CASSLGGQDSSYEQYF | TGTGCCAGCAGCCTCGGTGGACAGGACAGCTCCTACGAGCAGTACTTC
- | TRBJ1-1 | many | 16 | TRBV6-5 | CASSRSGNNYLFGAFF | TGTGCCAGCAGTAGGTCTGGGAATAACTACCTTTTTGGAGCTTTCTTT
- | TRBJ1-6 | - | 14 | TRBV6-5 | CASSYDPRNSPIHF | TGTGCCAGCAGTTACGACCCGCGAAATTCACCCATCCACTTT
TRBD2 | TRBJ2-3 | few | 18 | TRBV3-1 | CASSQEGIAGVGADTQYF | TGTGCCAGCAGCCAAGAGGGGATAGCGGGAGTTGGCGCAGATACGCAGTATTTT
- | TRBJ2-5 | many | 14 | TRBV10-3 | CAISDILPRGTQYF | TGTGCCATCAGTGATATTCTTCCCCGGGGGACCCAGTACTTC
- | TRBJ1-5 | - | 13 | TRBV24-1 | CATSDFLGQPQHF | TGTGCCACCAGTGATTTTCTGGGGCAGCCCCAGCATTTT
TRBD1 | TRBJ2-4 | few | 14 | TRBV20-1 | CSASVGRGKNIQYF | TGCAGTGCTAGTGTCGGCAGGGGGAAAAACATTCAGTACTTC
TRBD2 | TRBJ2-3 | few | 15 | TRBV12-3/TRBV12-4 | CASSFLREGVDTQYF | TGTGCCAGCAGTTTCCTGCGGGAGGGTGTAGATACGCAGTATTTT
- | TRBJ2-7 | once | 13 | TRBV13 | CATQKGSSYEQYF | TGTGCCACCCAAAAGGGCAGCTCCTACGAGCAGTACTTC
- | TRBJ1-5 | - | 13 | TRBV6-5 | CASSPQGSQPQHF | TGTGCCAGCAGTCCCCAGGGGAGCCAGCCCCAGCATTTT
- | TRBJ2-7 | - | 14 | TRBV18 | CASSSTGRWDEQYF | TGTGCCAGCTCATCAACAGGGAGGTGGGACGAGCAGTACTTC
- | TRBJ1-3 | - | 16 | TRBV3-1 | CASSQDSGAAGNTIYF | TGTGCCAGCAGCCAAGATTCAGGGGCTGCTGGAAACACCATATATTTT
TRBD2 | TRBJ2-1 | - | 16 | TRBV19 | CATNSGRSFSYNEQFF | TGTGCCACAAACAGCGGGAGGTCTTTTTCCTACAATGAGCAGTTCTTC
- | TRBJ2-2 | - | 16 | TRBV30 | CAWSVPGIPNTGELFF | TGTGCCTGGAGTGTACCGGGGATCCCGAACACCGGGGAGCTGTTTTTT
TRBD1 | TRBJ1-5 | few | 15 | TRBV28 | CASSSAGQGASPQHF | TGTGCCAGCAGTTCAGCGGGACAGGGTGCTTCGCCCCAGCATTTT
- | TRBJ1-2 | many | 14 | TRBV7-2 | CASSLAGPSGGYTF | TGTGCCAGCAGCTTGGCAGGGCCAAGCGGCGGCTACACCTTC
TRBD1 | TRBJ1-1 | - | 14 | TRBV6-5 | CASIRTGLNTEAFF | TGTGCCAGCATTCGGACAGGGTTGAACACTGAAGCTTTCTTT
- | TRBJ1-5 | - | 16 | TRBV12-3/TRBV12-4 | CASSLLSGGGNQPQHF | TGTGCCAGCAGTTTACTTTCAGGAGGGGGCAATCAGCCCCAGCATTTT
- | TRBJ2-2 | few | 16 | TRBV7-6 | CASSPRPGPDTGELFF | TGTGCCAGCAGCCCCCGCCCCGGACCGGACACCGGGGAGCTGTTTTTT
- | TRBJ1-2 | few | 13 | TRBV2 | CASSEETEYGYTF | TGTGCCAGCAGTGAAGAGACTGAATATGGCTACACCTTC
TRBD1 | TRBJ2-7 | few | 21 | TRBV20-1 | CSAKGGSRGQGRGYGNYEQYF | TGCAGTGCTAAGGGGGGGTCAAGGGGACAGGGAAGGGGCTATGGAAACTACGAGCAGTACTTC
- | TRBJ2-2 | - | 14 | TRBV7-3 | CASSKNTNTGELFF | TGTGCCAGCAGCAAAAACACCAACACCGGGGAGCTGTTTTTT
TRBD1 | TRBJ2-4 | - | 17 | TRBV13 | CASSYGTGDLTKNIQYF | TGTGCCAGCAGCTACGGGACAGGTGATCTTACCAAAAACATTCAGTACTTC
TRBD1 | TRBJ2-5 | few | 19 | TRBV5-1 | CATSGQGARGGRLRETQYF | TGCGCCACCTCGGGACAGGGGGCGCGTGGCGGGAGACTCCGGGAGACCCAGTACTTC
- | TRBJ1-4 | - | 14 | TRBV6-5 | CASSYGGAGEKLFF | TGTGCCAGCAGTTACGGGGGCGCGGGGGAAAAACTGTTTTTT
- | TRBJ1-4 | few | 16 | TRBV4-2 | CASSQQQGGIIEKLFF | TGTGCCAGCAGCCAACAACAGGGAGGTATTATTGAAAAACTGTTTTTT
- | TRBJ2-7 | many | 15 | TRBV7-7 | CASSFPPEGDYEQYF | TGTGCTAGCAGCTTTCCGCCCGAAGGTGACTACGAGCAGTACTTC
- | TRBJ2-2 | - | 15 | TRBV28 | CASSWDKLNTGELFF | TGTGCCAGCAGCTGGGACAAGTTGAACACCGGGGAGCTGTTTTTT
TRBD2 | TRBJ2-1 | many | 19 | TRBV5-1 | CASTLLASVGLAGVREQFF | TGCGCCAGCACCCTTTTAGCTTCGGTGGGACTAGCGGGAGTTCGAGAGCAGTTCTTC
- | TRBJ2-7 | - | 16 | TRBV15 | CATSRDGRDPSYEQYF | TGTGCCACCAGCAGAGACGGGCGGGACCCCTCCTACGAGCAGTACTTC
- | TRBJ2-1 | - | 16 | TRBV25-1 | CASSEPWGQGKDEQFF | TGTGCCAGCAGTGAACCCTGGGGGCAGGGGAAGGATGAGCAGTTCTTC
TRBD1 | TRBJ1-5 | - | 13 | TRBV20-1 | CSARTGGIQPQHF | TGCAGTGCCCGGACAGGGGGTATCCAGCCCCAGCATTTT
TRBD2 | TRBJ2-5 | - | 15 | TRBV3-1 | CASSQEARGGETQYF | TGTGCCAGCAGCCAAGAAGCTCGGGGGGGGGAGACCCAGTACTTC